This T cell receptor beta chain emerged from a study of cytomegalovirus exposure and HLA in healthy donors. Broader study findings: Among immune exposure information, only CMV serostatus was available. Across donors, presence/absence analyses took sequencing depth to be roughly uniform. HLA allele associations emerged for some 16,000 TCR beta sequences in a later analysis, at 0.05 false discovery rate.

The PCR made use of 60 Vbeta and 13 Jbeta primers. Assay used: immunoSEQ multiplex PCR; TCRdb lists only in-frame clones, some missing. The data contain some 160,000 clones, just under 70% of them singletons. Notes on this clone: Its matching antigen is unknown.

Germline lookup yields CDR1 MDHEN and CDR2 SYDVKM. V dropped 6 bases and J dropped 5; count of bases not matched to a gene: 14. The CDR3 is made up of 16 amino acids. Donors sampled were nominally healthy, though unrecorded immune exposures were likely. Material for sequencing was PBMCs. The receptor comes from a man in his fifties or sixties in good health and CMV-seronegative. The V call is TRBV28, the J call TRBJ2-3; 7 bases are a match to TRBD1. CDR3 bases: TGTGCCAGCAGCCCCCCCGGGACAGAGTATTTAGATACGCAGTATTTT. It specifies CASSPPGTEYLDTQYF.